The 13 T cell receptor beta chains below all came from one sample that was sequenced in a study of T cell repertoires in cytomegalovirus infection. Antigens for these TCRs are unknown. TCRdb passed the reads through MiXCR, listing each CDR3 protein once. The data contain hundreds of thousands of distinct CDR3 sequences, around a third of them singletons. The sequenced sample was cultured CD8+ T cells from PBMCs, obtained from culture after CMV antigen stimulation. All receptors come from a human donor in good health (CMV status not recorded). Some clones in this sample may be carry-over from other donors' samples.

This clonotype was counted between two and nine times. The chain is built from TRBV2 and TRBJ2-7, with D uncertain. With 4 bases removed from V and 6 bases from J, the gap between germline ends came to 4 bases. Per germline, CDR1 SNHLY and CDR2 FYNNEI. The CDR3 extends over 10 amino acids. The CDR3 here is CASSVFEQYF. The DNA of the CDR3 is TGTGCCAGCAGTGTATTCGAGCAGTACTTC.

V gene TRBV28 combines with J gene TRBJ2-3, with 7 bases identical to TRBD1. Trimming at V came to 3 bases and at J to 4 bases, leaving 7 bases not matched to a gene. The CDR3 contains 15 residues. CDR1 and CDR2 (germline): MDHEN, SYDVKM. The CDR3 DNA follows: TGTGCCAGCAGTTTGGGGCAGGGGGAAGCAGATACGCAGTATTTT. Translation: CASSLGQGEADTQYF.

This clonotype was counted many times. The rearrangement links TRBV6-1 to TRBJ1-1; the D gene is possibly TRBD1 (6 bases). This CDR3 is built from 11 residues. Between the trimmed V and J ends, which lost 6 bases and 11 bases, there was a span of 13 bases. Per the germline V gene, CDR1 is MNHNS and CDR2 is SASEGT. CDR3 amino acids: CASRKGEGAFF. The CDR3 coding sequence is TGTGCCAGCAGGAAGGGGGAGGGTGCTTTCTTT.

The chain uses TRBV27 and TRBJ2-1; the match to TRBD1 covers 8 bases. The germline CDR1 and CDR2 sequences are MNHEY and SMNVEV (reference sequence). The CDR3 extends over 14 amino acids. J lost 2 bases, V lost 8 bases, and 5 bases had no gene match. CDR3 bases: TGTGCCAGCCGTGGACAGGGCCCCTACAATGAGCAGTTCTTC. Translation gives CASRGQGPYNEQFF.

This clonotype was found a few times. The V and J genes are TRBV6-6 and TRBJ1-1, with 10 bases fitting TRBD1. Germline V lookup: CDR1 MNHNY, CDR2 SVGAGI (reference sequence). The CDR3 consists of 15 residues. V was clipped by 0 bases and J by 6 bases; unmatched bases: 4. As DNA, the CDR3 is TGTGCCAGCAGTTACTCAGGACAGGGGGGGGCTGAAGCTTTCTTT. This gives the protein CASSYSGQGGAEAFF.

Regarding this clonotype: One end of the junction varies from germline; a read error may be responsible. This chain joins TRBV4-1 and TRBJ2-7, with TRBD1 matching over 7 bases. CDR1 and CDR2 (germline): MGHRA, YSYEKL. The CDR3 contains 14 residues. The CDR3 here is CASSQVGQPYQQYF. The CDR3 DNA sequence: TGCGCCAGCAGCCAAGTGGGACAGCCCTACCAGCAGTACTTC.

This clonotype was detected only a few times. The chain is built from TRBV2 and TRBJ1-2; the D is unclear. This CDR3 has 15 amino acids. The V gene's germline CDR1 is SNHLY and CDR2 FYNNEI. Written as DNA, the CDR3 is TGTGCTACCCGGGGTGGAGCCTTCCAACTCGATGGCTACACCTTC. Translation: CATRGGAFQLDGYTF.

The V call is TRBV29-1, the J call TRBJ1-2; 7 nucleotides match TRBD1. The germline V gene has CDR1 SQVTM and CDR2 ANQGSEA. The V gene end was trimmed by 1 base and the J gene end by 0 bases; junction bases not matched to a gene: 8. The CDR3 extends over 16 amino acids. CDR3 nucleotide sequence: TGCAGCGTTGAAGCAACAGGGGTGTCAGCTAACTATGGCTACACCTTC. Protein: CSVEATGVSANYGYTF.

This clonotype has ten or more counts. V usage is TRBV20-1 and J usage is TRBJ1-2; 7 nucleotides match TRBD1. The ends lost 5 bases at V and 7 bases at J; junction bases unmatched: 22. This CDR3 has 17 residues. CDR1 is DFQATT and CDR2 is SNEGSKA in the germline V gene (reference sequence). CDR3 bases: TGCAGTGCTCCCCCGACAGGGCCCCCGAGATGGTTAGGTGGCTACACCTTC. This translates into CSAPPTGPPRWLGGYTF.

The CDR3 reads CASSQDPSDNEKLFF. CDR3 nucleotides: TGCGCCAGCAGCCAAGATCCATCAGATAATGAAAAACTGTTTTTT. V is TRBV4-1 and J is TRBJ1-4, with D hard to call. The CDR3 is 15 residues long. The V end lost 0 bases, the J end lost 4 bases, and 9 bases lay between the germline ends. Germline CDR1 is MGHRA and CDR2 is YSYEKL.

This clonotype was seen only a few times. The genes are TRBV6-5 and TRBJ2-1; D is perhaps TRBD2 (7 bases). V was shortened by 2 bases and J by 8 bases, with 19 bases between the two germline ends. Germline V lookup: CDR1 MNHEY, CDR2 SVGAGI. The CDR3 runs 16 residues. The CDR3 sequence: CASSYPAKGGPHEQFF. CDR3 DNA: TGTGCCAGCAGTTACCCGGCCAAGGGGGGGCCCCATGAGCAGTTCTTC.

This chain connects TRBV12-3 or TRBV12-4 to TRBJ2-2; weak D call: TRBD1 (5 bases). The CDR3 loop spans 16 amino acids. V was trimmed by 2 bases and J by 1 base, leaving 11 bases between them. The DNA of the CDR3 is TGTGCCAGCAGTTTATCCTCTACAGGGAACACCGGGGAGCTGTTTTTT. Translation: CASSLSSTGNTGELFF.

V is TRBV27 and J is TRBJ1-1; 7 nucleotides align to TRBD1. The CDR3 is 15 amino acids. Germline V CDR1 and CDR2: MNHEY, SMNVEV (reference sequence). With 4 bases clipped from V and 0 bases from J, the junction kept 5 bases outside the gene matches. The CDR3 region has the DNA TGTGCCAGCAGTTACACAGGGGCCGTGAACACTGAAGCTTTCTTT. Residues: CASSYTGAVNTEAFF.